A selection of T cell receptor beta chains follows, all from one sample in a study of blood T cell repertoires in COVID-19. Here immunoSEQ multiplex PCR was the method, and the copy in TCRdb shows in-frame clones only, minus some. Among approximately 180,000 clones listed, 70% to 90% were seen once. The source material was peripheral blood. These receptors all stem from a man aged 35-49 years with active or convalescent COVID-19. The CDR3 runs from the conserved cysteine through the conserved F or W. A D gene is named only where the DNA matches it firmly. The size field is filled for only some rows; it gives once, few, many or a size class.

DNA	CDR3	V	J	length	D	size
TGTGCCAGCAGCTTGCTTCGAGGTTATTACGCTGAAGCTTTCTTT	CASSLLRGYYAEAFF	TRBV5-8	TRBJ1-1	15	-	-
TGTGCCAGCAGCGTAGAGGAGATTTTCTATGGCTACACCTTC	CASSVEEIFYGYTF	TRBV9	TRBJ1-2	14	-	once
TGTGCCAGCAGCCAACAACTAGCGGGGATCAAGGATACGCAGTATTTT	CASSQQLAGIKDTQYF	TRBV3-1/TRBV3-2	TRBJ2-3	16	TRBD2	-
TGTGCCTGGAGTGCGGGTACCTCTAACTATGGCTACACCTTC	CAWSAGTSNYGYTF	TRBV30	TRBJ1-2	14	-	few
TGTGCCAGCAGCCAACTAAACTACGAGCAGTACTTC	CASSQLNYEQYF	TRBV3-1/TRBV3-2	TRBJ2-7	12	-	-
TGTGCCGCTGGGGAGCCAGGAAACACCATATATTTT	CAAGEPGNTIYF	TRBV5-4	TRBJ1-3	12	-	-
TGTGCCAGCAGTTACTTTCAAGGACAACGTCCCCAGCATTTT	CASSYFQGQRPQHF	TRBV6-2/TRBV6-3	TRBJ1-5	14	-	-
TGTGCCACCAGCAGAGAGGCTAGCGGGGTCCTGAGCTCCTACAATGAGCAGTTCTTC	CATSREASGVLSSYNEQFF	TRBV15	TRBJ2-1	19	TRBD2	-
TGTGCCAGCGGCACAGGGGGCCACGGCGAGCAGTACTTC	CASGTGGHGEQYF	TRBV25-1	TRBJ2-7	13	TRBD1	-
TGTGCCAGCAGCTTAAGGGGAGGAAACACCATATATTTT	CASSLRGGNTIYF	TRBV5-5	TRBJ1-3	13	-	-
TGTGCCAGCAGCTATGACAGGGGAAGCTTC	CASSYDRGSF	TRBV5-8	TRBJ2-4	10	TRBD1	-
TGTGCCAGCAGTGAAGTATACTCCGGGGAGCTGTTTTTT	CASSEVYSGELFF	TRBV6-1	TRBJ2-2	13	-	-
TGTGCCAGCAGCCTAGCGGGGGGGGAGCAGTTCTTC	CASSLAGGEQFF	TRBV27	TRBJ2-1	12	TRBD2	few
TGTGCCAGCAGCCAAGACCGGGGAGATACGCAGTATTTT	CASSQDRGDTQYF	TRBV3-1/TRBV3-2	TRBJ2-3	13	-	few
TGTGCCAGTAGTATGGCCGGGACAGATTATCAGCCCCAGCATTTT	CASSMAGTDYQPQHF	TRBV19	TRBJ1-5	15	TRBD1	-
TGTGCCAGCAATAGGGGGCAGGGTATAGATACGCAGTATTTT	CASNRGQGIDTQYF	TRBV9	TRBJ2-3	14	TRBD1	-
TGTGCCAGTAGTACCCGGACAGGGGGCGTCGGGGGACCGTACAATGAGCAGTTCTTC	CASSTRTGGVGGPYNEQFF	TRBV19	TRBJ2-1	19	TRBD1	-
TGTGCCAGCAGTTTATCCCCCGGACAGGGTGCCCACTTT	CASSLSPGQGAHF	TRBV28	TRBJ1-6	13	TRBD1	-
TGTGCCAGCAGCCTACTCAACTCTGGGGCCAACGTCCTGACTTTC	CASSLLNSGANVLTF	TRBV5-4	TRBJ2-6	15	-	-
TGTGCCATCAGTAGGGACAGGGAAGCTGGAAACACCATATATTTT	CAISRDREAGNTIYF	TRBV10-3	TRBJ1-3	15	TRBD1	-
TGTGCCAGCAGCGTAGAGGGGTTGAGCACTGAAGCTTTCTTT	CASSVEGLSTEAFF	TRBV9	TRBJ1-1	14	-	-
TGTGCCAGTATCCGGTCCCCGATAACCGGGGAGCTGTTTTTT	CASIRSPITGELFF	TRBV19	TRBJ2-2	14	-	-
TGTGCCAGTAGTATAGACTTCGACAGGGAAGAAGAGACCCAGTACTTC	CASSIDFDREEETQYF	TRBV19	TRBJ2-5	16	TRBD1	-
TGTGCCACCAGTAATGGTCGGGAAGAGACCCAGTACTTC	CATSNGREETQYF	TRBV24-1	TRBJ2-5	13	-	-
TGTGCCAGCAGTTCGGACCGGGACAGTGGGGCTAAATCTTACAATGAGCAGTTCTTC	CASSSDRDSGAKSYNEQFF	TRBV27	TRBJ2-1	19	TRBD1	once
TGTGCCAGCAGTTACGACAGGGTTATCGCTGAAGCTTTCTTT	CASSYDRVIAEAFF	TRBV6-5	TRBJ1-1	14	TRBD1	-
TGTGCCAGTAGTATAGGGGCCAGGGAGGTTCTGAATCAGCCCCAGCATTTT	CASSIGAREVLNQPQHF	TRBV19	TRBJ1-5	17	-	-
TGTGCCAGCAGTGGAACGTGGACAGGGGGCGCGACCGGGGAGCTGTTTTTT	CASSGTWTGGATGELFF	TRBV27	TRBJ2-2	17	TRBD1	-
TGTGCCAGTAGAAAAGGGGGCGGAATGCTGCCCCAGCATTTT	CASRKGGGMLPQHF	TRBV19	TRBJ1-5	14	TRBD1	-
TGTGCCAGCCGAGAGAGCGGGGGCGGCGGCTTTGAAGCTTTCTTT	CASRESGGGGFEAFF	TRBV6-6	TRBJ1-1	15	-	-
TGTGCCAGCAGTTTATCGGCAGGGGGCGGGTATGGCTACACCTTC	CASSLSAGGGYGYTF	TRBV27	TRBJ1-2	15	TRBD1	few
TGTGCCAGCAGGTTGGGGGAGGGCAATCAGCCCCAGCATTTT	CASRLGEGNQPQHF	TRBV2	TRBJ1-5	14	-	-
TGTGCCAGCAGCGTAGGGGCCCGGGGGGGTTATTACACAGATACGCAGTATTTT	CASSVGARGGYYTDTQYF	TRBV9	TRBJ2-3	18	TRBD2	-
TGTGCCAGCAATCCAGTTAACTATGGCTACACCTTC	CASNPVNYGYTF	TRBV2	TRBJ1-2	12	-	-
TGTGCCAGCAGTTTATTGGGACAGGGGGACGAGCAGTACTTC	CASSLLGQGDEQYF	TRBV28	TRBJ2-7	14	TRBD1	-
TGCGCCAGCAGTTCAACAGGGAGAAACTATGGCTACACCTTC	CASSSTGRNYGYTF	TRBV10-2	TRBJ1-2	14	-	-
TGTGCCTGGAGTGTAGGCGGGACAGCCACTGAAGCTTTCTTT	CAWSVGGTATEAFF	TRBV30	TRBJ1-1	14	TRBD1	once
TGTGCCAGCAGCCAGGGACTAGCGCGCACAGATACGCAGTATTTT	CASSQGLARTDTQYF	TRBV14	TRBJ2-3	15	TRBD2	few
TGTGCCAGTAGTATAGCGACAGGGGGCTCTTCCACTCGAGAGCAGTACTTC	CASSIATGGSSTREQYF	TRBV19	TRBJ2-7	17	TRBD1	-
TGTGCCAGCAGCTCCCGTTTAGGACAGTACACTGAAGCTTTCTTT	CASSSRLGQYTEAFF	TRBV7-2	TRBJ1-1	15	-	once
TGTGCCAGCAGTTACTTCCGGGGACTGTACACAGATACGCAGTATTTT	CASSYFRGLYTDTQYF	TRBV6-2/TRBV6-3	TRBJ2-3	16	-	-
TGTGCCAGCAGCTCAATGGAGGGGGCATTAAGCTATGGCTACACCTTC	CASSSMEGALSYGYTF	TRBV28	TRBJ1-2	16	TRBD1	few
TGTGCCAGCAGCCCCCGGGGTAATGAAAAACTGTTTTTT	CASSPRGNEKLFF	TRBV3-1/TRBV3-2	TRBJ1-4	13	-	-
TGTGCCAGCAGTTCTCGGACAGGGGCCGAACTGTATGGCTACACCTTC	CASSSRTGAELYGYTF	TRBV27	TRBJ1-2	16	TRBD1	-
TGTGCCAGCAGCCCCGGGAGCGGGGGGGCAGGGAATGAGCAGTTCTTC	CASSPGSGGAGNEQFF	TRBV7-6	TRBJ2-1	16	TRBD2	-
TGTGCCTGGACATGGACAGGGGTCCCTGAAGCTTTCTTT	CAWTWTGVPEAFF	TRBV30	TRBJ1-1	13	TRBD1	-
TGTGCCAGCACGAGGGTCATCGGGGGAAAAAATCAGCCCCAGCATTTT	CASTRVIGGKNQPQHF	TRBV2	TRBJ1-5	16	-	-
TGTGCCAGCAGCCCAAGACAGGGAAAGAACACTGAAGCTTTCTTT	CASSPRQGKNTEAFF	TRBV11-3	TRBJ1-1	15	TRBD1	-
TGTGCCAGCAGCAGCTTTGGGGGGACCCATCAGCCCCAGCATTTT	CASSSFGGTHQPQHF	TRBV6-5	TRBJ1-5	15	-	-
TGTGCCAGCAGCTTCGGGGTTGAGGCTTTCTTT	CASSFGVEAFF	TRBV5-6	TRBJ1-1	11	-	-
TGTGCCAGTAGCAGGACAGGAAATGGCTACACCTTC	CASSRTGNGYTF	TRBV19	TRBJ1-2	12	TRBD1	-
TGTGCCAGCAGCCTACTGTTAGGGACAGGGGACTACGAGCAGTACTTC	CASSLLLGTGDYEQYF	TRBV4-2	TRBJ2-7	16	TRBD1	few
TGTGCCACCAGCAGAGATAAGCGGATTAACTATGGCTACACCTTC	CATSRDKRINYGYTF	TRBV15	TRBJ1-2	15	-	-
TGTGCCAGTAGTATAGGTTGGAGGGGACGGACTGGGGCCAACGTCCTGACTTTC	CASSIGWRGRTGANVLTF	TRBV19	TRBJ2-6	18	-	-